The 10 T cell receptor beta chains below come from one sample, sequenced in a study of T cells expressing NK-cell markers. TCRdb reanalyzed the 5' RACE reads, giving one entry per CDR3 protein sequence and no DNA. In all, the sample yields over 350,000 distinct CDR3 sequences. The sample was blood T cells: a sorted CD56 or NKG2C T cell subset, CD4+ or CD8+ T cells, or bulk PBMC T cells (not recorded which). These TCRs come from a woman aged 45-65 years in good health.

The V gene is TRBV7-2, the J gene TRBJ2-4; TCRdb reports TRBD2, a call that lacks DNA to check it against. CDR1 and CDR2 from the germline V gene are SGHTA and FQGNSA. There are 20 residues in the CDR3. The CDR3 loop reads CASSLGGLAGGPIAKNIQYF.

V usage is TRBV12-3 or TRBV12-4 and J usage is TRBJ2-7. The CDR3 covers 14 residues. CDR3 amino acids: CASSSPYAAFEQYF.

V usage is TRBV27 and J usage is TRBJ2-5; TCRdb designates TRBD2, a call that cannot be tested without DNA. The germline CDR1 and CDR2 sequences are MNHEY and SMNVEV (reference sequence). The CDR3 spans 14 residues. CDR3 loop: CASGPGPSEETQYF.

V is TRBV4-1 and J is TRBJ2-3; absent DNA, TCRdb's TRBD2 call cannot be checked. This CDR3 has 17 residues. Germline CDR1 reads MGHRA; CDR2 reads YSYEKL. The CDR3: CASSQDRTSGSTDTQYF.

The chain uses TRBV20-1 and TRBJ2-1; TCRdb's assignment of TRBD1 cannot be checked, as there is no DNA. Germline lookup yields CDR1 DFQATT and CDR2 SNEGSKA (reference sequence). CDR3 length equals 13 residues. CDR3 region: CSARGQGVNEQFF.

This rearrangement joins TRBV5-1 to TRBJ2-3; TCRdb's D gene call, TRBD2, goes unchecked for lack of DNA. The CDR3 consists of 17 residues. CDR1 is SGHRS, CDR2 YFSETQ, per germline. The CDR3 reads CASSPPWGVGGTDTQYF.

This chain connects TRBV6-5 to TRBJ1-2; TCRdb's D call of TRBD1 is untestable without DNA. The CDR3 covers 13 residues. Germline V gives CDR1 MNHEY, CDR2 SVGAGI. CDR3 loop: CASSWAPRHGYTF.

The rearrangement joins TRBV7-9 to TRBJ2-3; without DNA, the TCRdb call of TRBD2 cannot be checked. The germline gives CDR1 SEHNR, CDR2 FQNEAQ (reference sequence). The length of the CDR3 is 16 residues. CDR3 sequence reads: CASSLGGGPPTDTQYF.

The rearrangement uses TRBV21-1 and TRBJ2-1; as DNA is missing, the TRBD2 call by TCRdb cannot be tested. TRBV21-1 is labeled a pseudogene. CDR3 length: 20 amino acids. The CDR3 region is CASSNRVFGTSGRAGEEQFF.

The chain uses TRBV7-8 and TRBJ2-5. Germline V gives CDR1 SGHVS, CDR2 FQNEAQ. This CDR3 contains 14 residues. This CDR3 is CASSPRRSQETQYF.